This T cell receptor beta chain appears in the sequencing data of a study of cytotoxic CD8 clonotypes in ibrutinib-treated CLL. This clone appeared many times. Its antigen is unknown. Study-level points and caveats: Upon ibrutinib response clonality rose, and upon progression it fell back toward baseline. Exceeding age-matched healthy donors, baseline clonality also tracked the counts of circulating CD8+ T cells.

The method was immunoSEQ multiplex PCR; TCRdb's version includes in-frame clones alone and lacks a portion of them. The sample includes nearly 300,000 clones, roughly 76% seen only once; the top ten take about 5%. V dropped 1 base and J dropped 13 bases, with 8 bases sitting between them. This CDR3 has 11 amino acids. Germline V gene data show CDR1 as SGHAT and CDR2 as FQNNGV. As input for TCR beta libraries, around 2.1 micrograms of genomic DNA came from cryopreserved PBMCs. This TCR derives from a human donor with chronic lymphocytic leukemia. The input for sequencing was PBMCs, taken at disease progression, from a patient treated with ibrutinib. The chain joins TRBV11-2 to TRBJ2-1; D not resolved. The CDR3 nucleotides are TGTGCCAGCAGCTTAGTTGGCGGTCAGTTCTTC. Translating it yields CASSLVGGQFF.